These T cell receptor beta chains were read from a single sample in a study of beta chain features in type 1 diabetes. Clones were read by immunoSEQ multiplex PCR, and TCRdb kept only the in-frame ones, dropping some. The sample has more than 110,000 clones, around 7% seen once. The sequenced sample consisted of central memory CD4+ T cells from blood. The receptors come from a woman in her 30s in good health. Each CDR3 is given with its conserved first and last residue. A D gene is named only where the DNA matches it firmly. Size tells how often a clone was seen (once, few, many) or the class of an expanded clone, and some rows leave it out.

d_call,clone_size,v_call,j_call,cdr3_nt,cdr3_aa
TRBD2,few,TRBV6-5,TRBJ2-7,TGTGACCAGGGGCTAGCGGGTAAAAGCTCCTACGAGCAGTACTTC,CDQGLAGKSSYEQYF
TRBD1,NA,TRBV7-3,TRBJ1-1,TGTGCCAGCAGCTTATCAGGGCCGACAGGGTGGGGTGAGGGCACTGAAGCTTTCTTT,CASSLSGPTGWGEGTEAFF
NA,few,TRBV18,TRBJ2-1,TGTGCCAGCTCACCAAGCTTTGGCGGCTTTGGGGAGCAGTTCTTC,CASSPSFGGFGEQFF
TRBD1,few,TRBV4-2,TRBJ2-7,TGTGCCAGCAGCCAAGTAGGGACAGGGAGTAACGAGCAGTACTTC,CASSQVGTGSNEQYF
TRBD1,few,TRBV18,TRBJ2-7,TGTGCCAGCACGGGACAGGGAGGGGACTACGAGCAGTACTTC,CASTGQGGDYEQYF
TRBD1,NA,TRBV7-9,TRBJ2-1,TGTGCCAGCAGCTTCCATGGCAGGGGGTTCCTCAATGAGCAGTTCTTC,CASSFHGRGFLNEQFF
NA,few,TRBV18,TRBJ2-2,TGTGCCAGCTCTAAATCCAGAGGCTCCGGGGAGCTGTTTTTT,CASSKSRGSGELFF
TRBD1,many,TRBV29-1,TRBJ2-1,TGCAGCGTTGAGTGGGTCACAGGGGGCAATGAGCAGTTCTTC,CSVEWVTGGNEQFF
NA,NA,TRBV5-1,TRBJ1-4,TGCGCCAGCAGCCACCAGGGCCTGGGCGATGAAAAACTGTTTTTT,CASSHQGLGDEKLFF
TRBD2,many,TRBV5-1,TRBJ2-2,TGCGCCAGCAGCTTCGGACTAGCGGCGAACACCGGGGAGCTGTTTTTT,CASSFGLAANTGELFF
TRBD2,few,TRBV11-2,TRBJ2-1,TGTGCCAGCAGCTTGATAATTGTTAGCGGGAGCAATGAGCAGTTCTTC,CASSLIIVSGSNEQFF
TRBD2,few,TRBV7-3,TRBJ2-1,TGTGCCAGCAGCCCTGGTCAAGCGGGAGGGGTTGAGCAGTTCTTC,CASSPGQAGGVEQFF
NA,NA,TRBV7-2,TRBJ2-1,TGTGCCAGCAGGCTCGGACTGTACAATGAGCAGTTCTTC,CASRLGLYNEQFF
NA,NA,TRBV7-8,TRBJ2-7,TGTGCCAGCAGCTTACTCGCTGCTACCTACGAGCAGTACTTC,CASSLLAATYEQYF
NA,many,TRBV6-5,TRBJ1-3,TGTGCCAGCAGTTCGGGGACTGGAAACACCATATATTTT,CASSSGTGNTIYF
TRBD2,few,TRBV7-8,TRBJ2-7,TGTGCCAGCAAAACTAGCGGGAGCTCCTACGAGCAGTACTTC,CASKTSGSSYEQYF
NA,NA,TRBV6-1,TRBJ1-5,TGTGCCAGCAGTGAAGCAAATGGGGAGGATCAGCCCCAGCATTTT,CASSEANGEDQPQHF
NA,NA,TRBV4-3,TRBJ2-5,TGCGCCAGCAGCCAAAGATACCGGGACTCCCGGGGCCAAGAGACCCAGTACTTC,CASSQRYRDSRGQETQYF
NA,few,TRBV7-9,TRBJ1-2,TGTGCCAGCAGCTTAGCGTGGGGGGATGGCTACACCTTC,CASSLAWGDGYTF
NA,NA,TRBV28,TRBJ2-7,TGTGCCAGCAGTTACAGAGTTTACGAGCAGTACTTC,CASSYRVYEQYF
TRBD2,NA,TRBV11-2,TRBJ2-1,TGTGCCAGCAGCCTTGGGACTAGCAATGAGCAGTTCTTC,CASSLGTSNEQFF
NA,NA,TRBV28,TRBJ2-3,TGTGCCAGCAGTTTAGCAGGGAACGCAGATACGCAGTATTTT,CASSLAGNADTQYF